These 21 T cell receptor beta chains came from one sample sequenced in a study of cytomegalovirus exposure and HLA in healthy donors. Use of 60 Vbeta and 13 Jbeta primers characterized the PCR. Clones were sequenced by immunoSEQ multiplex PCR, and TCRdb holds only the in-frame ones, with some missing. The sample consists of 110,000 to 150,000 clones, roughly 80% of them appearing once. The sequencing sample was made of PBMCs. Source of these receptors: a woman aged 40 to 50 in good health and CMV-seropositive.

The V gene is TRBV11-2, the J gene TRBJ1-1, with no clear D. Germline V lookup: CDR1 SGHAT, CDR2 FQNNGV. The CDR3 loop spans 17 amino acids. Trimming removed 6 bases from V and 1 base from J, with 21 bases in between. The CDR3 loop is CASRLQAFGFGNTEAFF. Written as DNA, the CDR3 is TGTGCCAGCAGACTCCAAGCCTTCGGGTTCGGGAACACTGAAGCTTTCTTT.

This chain connects TRBV18 to TRBJ2-3, with TRBD1 as a possible D gene (5 bases). The CDR3 totals 15 residues. Germline loops: CDR1 KGHSH, CDR2 LQKENI. Trimming left V 2 bases short and J 2 bases short, with 11 bases between. CDR3 in DNA: TGTGCCAGCTCACCAACAGGCCTTCCCACAGATACGCAGTATTTT. Protein: CASSPTGLPTDTQYF.

The chain uses TRBV5-4 and TRBJ2-3; possibly TRBD2 for D (5 bases). The V and J ends lost 4 bases and 3 bases respectively, with 9 bases between them. The CDR3 runs to 13 residues. Per the germline V gene, CDR1 is SGHNT and CDR2 is YYREEE (reference sequence). This chain's CDR3 is CASSPRATDTQYF. CDR3 coding DNA: TGTGCCAGCAGCCCGAGGGCTACAGATACGCAGTATTTT.

The chain carries TRBV7-8 and TRBJ2-6, with a possible D match to TRBD2 (5 bases). CDR1 and CDR2 (germline): SGHVS, FQNEAQ. This CDR3 region has 17 residues. Trimming took 3 bases from V and 0 from J, leaving 12 bases between them. As DNA, the CDR3 is TGTGCCAGCAGCTTTGGCGGGTCCAACTCTGGGGCCAACGTCCTGACTTTC. Residues: CASSFGGSNSGANVLTF.

The chain uses TRBV6-4 and TRBJ1-1; tentatively, D is TRBD1 (6 bases). The CDR3 length is 13 residues. Germline assignment: CDR1 MRHNA and CDR2 SNTAGT. Trimming stripped 4 bases from V and 11 bases from J, with 17 bases between. The CDR3 spells CASSATDAQGAFF. In DNA, the CDR3 is TGTGCCAGCAGTGCAACGGACGCGCAGGGGGCTTTCTTT.

V is TRBV9 and J is TRBJ2-6, with TRBD1 as a possible D gene (6 bases). The germline gives CDR1 SGDLS, CDR2 YYNGEE. Trimming stripped 4 bases from V and 1 base from J, with 15 bases between. The length of the CDR3 is 17 residues. CDR3 sequence: CASSYPRQASGANVLTF. DNA of the CDR3: TGTGCCAGCAGCTACCCCAGACAGGCTTCTGGGGCCAACGTCCTGACTTTC.

V and J are TRBV5-4 and TRBJ2-3, with D maybe TRBD2 (6 bases). The CDR3 runs to 19 residues. The germline V gene encodes CDR1 SGHNT and CDR2 YYREEE (reference sequence). V gave up 4 bases and J gave up 0 bases, with 24 bases separating them. Here the CDR3 DNA reads TGTGCCAGCAGCAACCGAGGAGGTAGCGGTAGATCTAGCACAGATACGCAGTATTTT. It is translated as CASSNRGGSGRSSTDTQYF.

The chain links TRBV7-9 to TRBJ2-1, with D possibly being TRBD1 (5 bases). In germline, CDR1 is SEHNR, CDR2 FQNEAQ (reference sequence). This CDR3 contains 16 residues. Deletions cut 1 base from V and 2 bases from J, with 12 bases between. The CDR3 sequence is CASSLDIGATYNEQFF. The CDR3 DNA sequence: TGTGCCAGCAGCTTAGATATAGGGGCTACCTACAATGAGCAGTTCTTC.

The chain carries TRBV15 and TRBJ2-4, with 8 nucleotides matching TRBD1. Germline values: CDR1 LNHNV, CDR2 YYDKDF (reference sequence). The CDR3 has 17 amino acids. V lost 0 bases and J lost 3; bases outside the gene matches: 7. CDR3 nucleotides: TGTGCCACCAGCAGAGATTTGGTTGACAGGGGCAAAAACATTCAGTACTTC. Protein sequence: CATSRDLVDRGKNIQYF.

This clone was counted a few times. The rearrangement joins TRBV28 to TRBJ1-5; tentatively, D is TRBD1 (5 bases). The V gene's germline CDR1 is MDHEN and CDR2 SYDVKM. The V and J ends lost 5 bases and 3 bases respectively, with 17 bases between them. CDR3 size: 16 residues. The CDR3 reads CASSPRTWTLNQPQHF. CDR3 DNA: TGTGCCAGCAGTCCCAGGACATGGACCCTCAATCAGCCCCAGCATTTT.

This clone was seen a few times. This sequence joins TRBV19 and TRBJ1-6; D is undetermined. CDR1 is LNHDA and CDR2 is SQIVND in the germline V gene (reference sequence). The CDR3 runs 14 residues. Trimming cost V 2 bases and J 8 bases, with 10 bases left between them. The CDR3 bases are TGTGCCAGTAGTATAACGGGTCTCGATTCACCCCTCCACTTT. Protein sequence: CASSITGLDSPLHF. Full variable domain (missing parts from reference TRBV19 and TRBJ1-6): DGGITQSPKYLFRKEGQNVTLSCEQNLNHDAMYWYRQDPGQGLRLIYYSQIVNDFQKGDIAEGYSVSREKKESFPLTVTSAQKNPTAFYLCASSITGLDSPLHFGNGTRLTVT.

This clone has only a few counts. The chain employs TRBV2 and TRBJ2-3; 8 bases align to TRBD2. The CDR3 sequence is 17 residues long. The germline V gene has CDR1 SNHLY and CDR2 FYNNEI. V shed 2 bases, J shed 3 bases, and the junction held 10 bases outside the gene matches. DNA of the CDR3: TGTGCCAGCAGTGAACCCTTAGGCGGGAGGATAACAGATACGCAGTATTTT. It specifies CASSEPLGGRITDTQYF.

This clone was observed a single time. The chain links TRBV28 to TRBJ1-2; perhaps TRBD1 as D (6 bases). With 3 bases removed from V and 1 base from J, the gap between germline ends came to 9 bases. The germline V gene encodes CDR1 MDHEN and CDR2 SYDVKM. The CDR3 is 14 amino acids. CDR3 DNA sequence: TGTGCCAGCAGTTTCAGGGGCTTTAACTATGGCTACACCTTC. Amino acid sequence: CASSFRGFNYGYTF.

This chain links TRBV4-3 with TRBJ2-1; D may be TRBD2 (5 bases). The CDR3 is 14 residues long. Trimming cost V 0 bases and J 6 bases, with 9 bases left between them. CDR1 and CDR2 (germline): LGHNA, YSLEER. CDR3 sequence reads: CASSQDPGVNEQFF. CDR3 coding DNA: TGCGCCAGCAGCCAAGATCCCGGGGTCAATGAGCAGTTCTTC.

The rearrangement uses TRBV6-5 and TRBJ1-2; no reliable D call. Germline V lookup: CDR1 MNHEY, CDR2 SVGAGI. V was shortened by 6 bases and J by 7 bases, with 15 bases between the two germline ends. This CDR3 has 13 amino acids. CDR3 nucleotides: TGTGCCAGCAGCCGCGACACCTACGGTGGCTACACCTTC. This sequence encodes CASSRDTYGGYTF.

The V call is TRBV6-5, the J call TRBJ2-5, with D perhaps matching TRBD2 (5 bases). This CDR3 contains 13 residues. The V gene's germline CDR1 is MNHEY and CDR2 SVGAGI. Trimming took 6 bases from V and 7 from J, leaving 15 bases between them. The CDR3 coding sequence is TGTGCCAGCAGCAACGGACGGGGTGGGACCCAGTACTTC. This sequence encodes CASSNGRGGTQYF.

The chain links TRBV6-1 to TRBJ1-1; maybe TRBD1 (6 bases). The germline CDR1 and CDR2 sequences are MNHNS and SASEGT. Trimming stripped 7 bases from V and 0 bases from J, with 15 bases between. The CDR3 has 15 residues. In DNA form, the CDR3 reads TGTGCCAGCATAGGCAGGGGACCTTTGAACACTGAAGCTTTCTTT. This sequence encodes CASIGRGPLNTEAFF.

Turning to this clone: Other DNA sequences of this sample code for an identical CDR3. This sequence joins TRBV27 and TRBJ1-1; maybe TRBD1 (6 bases). The CDR3 runs 15 residues. In germline, CDR1 is MNHEY, CDR2 SMNVEV (reference sequence). Deletions cut 6 bases from V and 5 bases from J, with 19 bases between. The chain's CDR3 is CASRRQAQLWTEAFF. The CDR3 nucleotides read TGTGCCAGCAGAAGACAGGCCCAGCTTTGGACTGAAGCTTTCTTT.

The chain joins TRBV12-5 to TRBJ2-5, with 10 bases lining up with TRBD1. The V and J ends lost 3 bases and 5 bases, in that order; junction bases with no gene match: 6. The CDR3 is 15 residues long. The germline V gene has CDR1 LGHNT and CDR2 FRNRAP. The CDR3 DNA reads as TGTGCTAGTGGTTTAGGACAGGGGGTATGGGAGACCCAGTACTTC. This encodes CASGLGQGVWETQYF.

The chain combines TRBV30 with TRBJ2-7, with TRBD2 matching 8 bases. CDR3 size: 14 residues. The germline CDR1 and CDR2 sequences are GTSNPN and SVGIG (reference sequence). Trimming took 1 base from V and 4 from J; bases not matched to a gene: 6. The CDR3 spells CAWSAGGSQYEQYF. Here the CDR3 DNA reads TGTGCCTGGAGTGCGGGGGGGTCTCAATACGAGCAGTACTTC.

This clone was seen more than once but under ten times. The chain is built from TRBV7-9 and TRBJ2-7; D is undetermined. V was cut by 5 bases and J by 6 bases, with 8 bases left in between. The CDR3 contains 11 residues. The germline gives CDR1 SEHNR, CDR2 FQNEAQ (reference sequence). CDR3 DNA: TGTGCCAGCAGCCAGGTGGGCGAGCAGTACTTC. Encoded protein: CASSQVGEQYF.